This TCR beta chain was sequenced during a study of blood T cell repertoires in COVID-19. The germline gives CDR1 SGHKS, CDR2 YYEKEE (reference sequence). There are 15 residues in the CDR3. J lost 4 bases, V lost 4 bases, and 8 bases had no gene match. Assay used: immunoSEQ multiplex PCR; TCRdb lists only in-frame clones, some missing. The repertoire has 300,000 to 400,000 clones, about 91% of them found once; the top ten carry 7.5% to 10%. The TCR sequence derives from a man aged 25 to 45 with COVID-19, enrolled during active disease. The sample comprised peripheral blood. This chain joins TRBV5-5 and TRBJ2-5; TRBD2 agrees at 9 bases. CDR3 nucleotides: TGTGCCAGCAGCCTGGGGACTAGCATCGGAGAGACCCAGTACTTC. Translated: CASSLGTSIGETQYF.